This TCR beta chain was captured in a study of cytomegalovirus exposure and HLA in healthy donors (dated by TCRdb to about 2017). Notes on the research overall: An earlier analysis of approximately 640 of the donors reported about 250 Gb of sequence data and 100 million to 130 million unique TCR beta sequences from about 200 million T cells. Among some 410 genotyped donors of the cohort, an average of around 240,000 unique TCR beta nucleotide sequences were sequenced per donor, roughly 20% of them non-productive. A later analysis re-analyzed previously published TCR beta repertoires from 666 donors and added high-resolution HLA genotyping to study TCR occurrence patterns. The study aimed to test whether cataloging public T cell receptors could reveal signatures of past pathogen exposure. To predict cytomegalovirus infection status, the study brought together high-throughput TCR immunosequencing, statistical association of individual TCRs with disease status, and machine learning. Donor age, sex, ethnicity and CMV serostatus were compiled alongside the repertoire data. Both class I and class II loci were covered by HLA typing, at four-digit resolution. The later analysis used no new phenotypic data to find candidate immune exposures, relying instead on TCR beta sequences and their occurrence across donors. The number of typed donors differed by locus: about 620-640 for A, B, C, DRB1 and DQB1; 522 for DQA1; roughly 600 for DPA1; and some 450 for DPB1. The T cell repertoires of 670 or so subjects were profiled by immunosequencing and related to cytomegalovirus serostatus. Four or five DR-DQ haplotypes were handled as single units for association and clustering because linkage in the cohort was strong. An earlier analysis of roughly 600 of the donors used high-throughput TCR beta sequencing to judge whether each TCR beta V gene segment behaved as functional or pseudogenic. Roughly 300 gigabases of sequencing data and approximately 92 million unique TCR sequences made up an early release that covered approximately 700 HLA-typed donors. Among the roughly 370 genotyped donors, around 81% belonged to the genetic ancestry cluster associated with self-reported Caucasian donors. In a later genetic analysis, genome-wide SNP genotypes for about 55% of the roughly 700 donors were used, and that subset was treated as a discovery cohort. Every discovery cohort repertoire had been produced on one sequencing platform. In addition to the first cohort of roughly 700 subjects, a separate validation cohort of approximately 120 different subjects was used.

On this clone: This receptor's antigen is unknown. No quality values exist for individual bases; no much larger clone is one base distant.

CDR1 and CDR2 (SGHTA, FQGTGA) derive from the germline V gene. Inclusive of the bounding cysteine and phenylalanine, the CDR3 is 15 residues long. CDR3 DNA is the only sequence kept; it has 45 bases, read in frame from the first base. The junction carries 11 bases between V and J, which are trimmed by 2 bases and 6 bases respectively. The cohort consisted of 666 healthy bone marrow donors. At the time of sampling, every cohort member was nominally healthy, though immune exposures that went unrecorded were likely present. The donor tested CMV seropositive, placing the donor among the 310 or so seropositive members of the cohort. Every donor gave a peripheral blood sample, and the peripheral blood mononuclear cells from that sample were used for TCR beta sequencing. The Qiagen DNeasy Blood Extraction Kit was used to extract genomic DNA from the blood cell samples. Library preparation was by the immunoSEQ multiplex PCR assay. The multiplex PCR relied on a mix of 60 forward primers for TCR Vbeta segments and 13 reverse primers for TCR Jbeta segments. The CDR3 region of rearranged TCR beta genes was amplified from genomic DNA with a multiplex PCR assay. On the Illumina HiSeq System, the amplified TCR beta libraries were sequenced as 87-base-pair reads. As for the original processing: In a later analysis, tens of millions of unique TCR beta chains were counted across the roughly 610 repertoires, and roughly 10 million of these chains were shared by at least two donors. A nearest-neighbor algorithm error-corrected the raw reads and collapsed the reads into unique sequences, merging closely related sequences to remove PCR and sequencing errors. To assign V, D and J gene segments, CDR3 sequences were aligned to IMGT reference sequences. For a sequence to be retained, a match of at least six nucleotides to both a V gene segment and a J gene segment was required. Rearrangements were called productive when the CDR3 lacked stop codons and stayed in frame with V and J; all others were non-productive. Following IMGT convention, CDR3 was defined as the stretch from the second conserved V-encoded cysteine up to the conserved J-encoded phenylalanine. In an earlier analysis of roughly 580 of the donors, sequences lacking an unambiguous match to a single V gene segment were excluded. An earlier analysis of approximately 590 of the donors classified V segments as functional when productive rearrangements were above 56.7% and as segregating when the standard deviation between donors was above 5%. To diagnose cytomegalovirus status from the catalog of TCR beta chain sequences, a statistical classification framework was built. In a later analysis, TCR nucleotide sequences were compared against IMGT/GENE-DB human TR gene sequences so that V and J genes could be assigned. In a later analysis, CDR3 sequences and most-parsimonious VDJ recombination scenarios were assigned using the TCRdist pipeline. In a later analysis, every TCR beta chain was defined by the combination of its CDR3 amino acid sequence and its V-gene family, and reads without a unique V-gene family were dropped. In a later analysis, around 600 highly shared, low-generation-probability nucleotide sequences were removed to address suspected cross-contamination and a sequencing artifact. In a later analysis, a clonal expansion index for each public chain was calculated from normalized within-repertoire ranks of inferred template counts. A later analysis computed generation probabilities with a VDJ recombination model fitted to out-of-frame rearrangements, and checked the results against IGoR. In a later analysis, hypergeometric tests were used to score TCR-TCR, TCR-HLA and TCR-CMV co-occurrence, with a repertoire-size bias correction applied to TCR pairs. To estimate false discovery rates, a later analysis permuted the HLA or CMV assignments 20 times. A later analysis grouped co-occurring TCRs with DBSCAN, adding TCRdist sequence similarity when clustering within HLA-allele-positive subsets. Repertoires with fewer than 30,000 or more than 120,000 public chains were left out of co-occurrence clustering, as were about 5 repertoires with anomalous nucleotide sharing. TCRdb's version of the immuneACCESS table is confined to in-frame rearrangements and falls short of the full clone set. An unresolved V gene accounts for under half of the shortfall where checked; the remainder is of unknown origin. V, J and clone size were drawn from that table, and D and trimming were deduced from the DNA. This sample comprises some 150,000 clones, around 80% of them detected only once. Around 2% of the sample is in the top ten clones.

Broader findings and caveats from the paper: In an earlier analysis of over 550 of the donors, most TCR beta V segments were observed in productive rearrangements about 87% or about 30% of the time, broadly matching IMGT annotations. Most CMV-associated TCR beta chains appeared to be HLA-restricted in a later analysis, and the HLA associations seemed to be driven largely by CMV exposure. In the study, about 150 TCR beta chains were listed as associated with cytomegalovirus. A later genetic analysis reported fewer N-insertions in productive TCRs among donors in an Asian-associated ancestry cluster than the approximately 700-donor mean. Roughly uniform sequencing depth across donors was assumed in presence/absence analyses, although this assumption may not hold. Some IMGT-functional V segments, including TRBV6-2 and TRBV6-3, could not be told apart with the 87-base-pair reads, so those segments were excluded. In a later analysis, several top co-occurrence clusters were reported to appear linked to parvovirus B19, influenza, CMV and Epstein-Barr virus. It was suggested by the authors that the approach could potentially be generalized to other disease states and immunological phenotypes. The sequencing pipeline was judged likely to have produced a cluster of highly shared sequence variants as a technical artifact. Cytomegalovirus status was reported to be diagnosed by the classifier with high specificity and sensitivity in both the original and validation cohorts. A later analysis found that TCR association rates varied across HLA loci, with DRB1 alleles showing the most associated TCRs and HLA-C alleles the fewest. The cohort was sequenced for TCR beta chains only, and without alpha or paired-chain data the features that could be detected were limited. Specific HLA alleles were associated with 18,000 or so TCR beta sequences at a false discovery rate of 0.05 in a later analysis. Immune exposure information for the cohort was limited to CMV serostatus. HLA typing was unavailable for some donors at each locus, so association tests used only the typed subset. Because counts were too low, roughly 17 rarely observed V segments, including chromosome 9 orphons, were left out of the earlier analysis of some 640 of the donors. Across donors, most TCR sequences were observed very rarely, whereas some public TCRs were present in many individuals. In vitro tests confirmed that three of the cytomegalovirus-associated TCR beta chains recognize cytomegalovirus antigens. Correlated functional status among segregating V segments might be attributable to linkage disequilibrium, but an unknown experimental factor could not be ruled out. In a later analysis, HLA-associated TCR beta chains were found to be more clonally expanded and to have lower generation probabilities than equally common non-associated chains. A later genetic analysis associated a missense DCLRE1C variant with V-gene and J-gene trimming of TCR beta chains, and an independent cohort replicated the association. A further reported finding was that TCR beta sequences accurately predicted the HLA-A and HLA-B alleles for most subjects in the first cohort. When HLA alleles, especially DR and DQ, strongly co-occurred, attributing TCR associations to individual alleles was difficult.

The source material was PBMCs. This clonotype was sampled from a female donor in good health and CMV-seropositive. The chain uses TRBV7-3 and TRBJ1-6; the D gene is not confidently resolved. The DNA sequence reads TGTGCCAGCAGCTTAGCGGGAGCCGGTAATTCACCCCTCCACTTT. It codes for CASSLAGAGNSPLHF.